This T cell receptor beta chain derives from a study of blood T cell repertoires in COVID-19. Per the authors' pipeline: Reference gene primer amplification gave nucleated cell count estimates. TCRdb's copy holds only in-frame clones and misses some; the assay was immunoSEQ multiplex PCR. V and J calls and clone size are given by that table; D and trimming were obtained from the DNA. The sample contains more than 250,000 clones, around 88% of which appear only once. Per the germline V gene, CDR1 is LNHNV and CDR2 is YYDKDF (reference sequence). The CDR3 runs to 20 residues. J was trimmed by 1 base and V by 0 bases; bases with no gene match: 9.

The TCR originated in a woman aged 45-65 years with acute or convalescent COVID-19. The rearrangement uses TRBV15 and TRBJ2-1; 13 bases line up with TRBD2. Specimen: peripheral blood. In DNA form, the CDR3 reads TGTGCCACCAGCAGAGAGGGCGGGACTAGCGGGACCCTATCCTACAATGAGCAGTTCTTC. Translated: CATSREGGTSGTLSYNEQFF. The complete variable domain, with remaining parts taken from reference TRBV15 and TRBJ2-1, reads DAMVIQNPRYQVTQFGKPVTLSCSQTLNHNVMYWYQQKSSQAPKLLFHYYDKDFNNEADTPDNFQSRRPNTSFCFLDIRSPGLGDTAMYLCATSREGGTSGTLSYNEQFFGPGTRLTVL.